This TCR beta chain was sequenced for a study of T-cell memory formation after mild COVID-19. Whole-study results and caveats: The CD4+ clones that contracted clustered mainly within CM and EM, and the CD8+ clones concentrated in EMRA. Specificity for SARS-CoV-2 was not confirmed among the second-wave clones peaking on day 37.

TCRdb re-derived calls from the 5' RACE reads in MiXCR, one entry per CDR3 protein. This table has 15,000 or so distinct CDR3 sequences, 20% to 25% appearing once. Germline CDR1 and CDR2: SGHRS and YFSETQ. CDR3 length: 15 amino acids. J gave up 1 base and V 1 base, and 1 base lay outside the gene matches. This clonotype appeared a few times. Its specificity is unknown. The origin of this receptor is a man aged 18 to 29 who had mild COVID-19 (a few samples of this study predate the infection). Cell type and time point are not known. The chain links TRBV5-1 to TRBJ2-2; 7 nucleotides match TRBD1. The sequenced sample was PBMCs or a T cell subset sorted from them (not recorded which). CDR3 amino acids: CASSLTGENTGELFF. CDR3 DNA: TGCGCCAGCAGCTTGACAGGGGAGAACACCGGGGAGCTGTTTTTT.